The T cell receptor (beta chain) described here comes from a study of T-cell reconstitution after alpha-beta-depleted transplantation in children. Overall study results and limits: In patients about two months after transplant, alpha-beta T cells reportedly arose from several hundred expanded graft clones. TCRbeta diversity was high at day 60 in some patients (a result of surviving recipient T cells and thymic progenitors). It was newly produced T cells that mostly accounted for T-cell counts and diversity one year after transplant.

V was pared by 4 bases and J by 5 bases, with 8 bases between. The CDR3 runs to 12 residues. Looked up from germline, CDR1 is SGHNT and CDR2 is YENEEA. Unique molecular identifiers were used to barcode this TCRbeta library. In TCRdb, the PCR reads were re-called with MiXCR into one record per CDR3 protein. The sample records more than 200,000 distinct CDR3 sequences, roughly 8.3% being singletons. The table lists this clonotype with many counts. Its specificity is not known. The genes are TRBV11-3 and TRBJ2-5; D may correspond to TRBD1 or TRBD2 (5 bases each). The sample consisted of PBMCs, mostly from graft donor cells, taken 360 days after TCRalphabeta/CD19-depleted stem cell transplant. This sequence originates from a male patient aged 2 to 9 who had a stem cell transplant for acute myeloid leukemia, so the T cells may come from the graft donor. CDR3 nucleotide sequence: TGTGCCAGCAGCTCGAGGGGCGAGACCCAGTACTTC. Its protein is CASSSRGETQYF. The variable domain in full, with the rest retrieved from reference TRBV11-3 and TRBJ2-5, is EAGVVQSPRYKIIEKKQPVAFWCNPISGHNTLYWYLQNLGQGPELLIRYENEEAVDDSQLPKDRFSAERLKGVDSTLKIQPAELGDSAVYLCASSSRGETQYFGPGTRLLVL.